Reported below is one T cell receptor (beta chain). The record originates from a study of ipilimumab plus nivolumab after autologous stem cell transplantation. Study summary: The myeloma group: high-risk transplant-naive, or relapse within 3 years after first autologous transplant.

Libraries were prepared by immunoSEQ multiplex PCR; TCRdb keeps only in-frame clonotypes and omits some of them. The sample consists of some 45,000 clones, about 88% of them appearing once. Trimming cost V 1 base and J 5 bases, with 12 bases left between them. This CDR3 is built from 14 residues. The germline CDR1 and CDR2 sequences are LNHNV and YYDKDF (reference sequence). V is TRBV15 and J is TRBJ2-7; D not certain. Sequenced material: PBMCs, taken in a trial of ipilimumab plus nivolumab as post-transplant consolidation. The clonotype originates from a male donor with multiple myeloma. CDR3 nucleotides: TGTGCCACCAGCAGAGCTGGGTCTCCGAACGAGCAGTACTTC. It codes for CATSRAGSPNEQYF.